A selection of T cell receptor beta chains follows, all from one sample in a study of CD8+ T cells in alopecia areata. Produced via immunoSEQ multiplex PCR; TCRdb's table is partial and in-frame only. The table lists approximately 200,000 clones, 58% of them singletons. The source was CD4+ T cells sorted from blood, collected at week 24, from a patient treated with tofacitinib. All receptors come from a human donor with alopecia areata. Each CDR3 is given without its conserved first and last residue. The D gene is left open where the match is weak.

TRBV5-1	NA	TRBJ1-2	ASSYARGDYGYT
TRBV5-4	TRBD2	TRBJ2-3	ASSFTSDDTQY
TRBV4-1	NA	TRBJ1-3	ASSQGTPGNTIY
TRBV5-1	NA	TRBJ1-1	ASSLGGLTEAF
TRBV5-4	NA	TRBJ1-2	ASSATQTVGYGYT
TRBV5-6	NA	TRBJ1-5	ASSLAPGVPQH
TRBV7-2	NA	TRBJ1-5	ASSDSNQPQH
TRBV4-1	NA	TRBJ2-7	ASSQGLGGLGEQY
TRBV29-1	TRBD1	TRBJ2-5	SVGRDRGREQY
TRBV30	NA	TRBJ2-3	AWSPAIPDTQY
TRBV5-5	NA	TRBJ2-7	ASSRIPDSSYEQY
TRBV7-3	NA	TRBJ2-1	ASSPTPYNEQF
TRBV7-2	NA	TRBJ2-1	ASSFRGRADNEQF
TRBV30	NA	TRBJ1-2	AWSRESGVDGYT
TRBV14	NA	TRBJ2-3	ASSQPGPSTDTQY
TRBV5-4	TRBD1	TRBJ1-1	ASSLGQGNEAF
TRBV27	NA	TRBJ2-3	ASSTTRGIQY
TRBV19	TRBD2	TRBJ2-2	ASSMRRLAGKDGELF
TRBV7-2	NA	TRBJ2-5	ASSLAETQY
TRBV4-2	NA	TRBJ1-6	ASSQPGTNSPLH
TRBV7-8	TRBD2	TRBJ2-7	ASNAGSGGLYEQY
TRBV10-3	TRBD2	TRBJ2-7	AISITGTRASYEQY
TRBV14	TRBD1	TRBJ1-2	ASSQDLARGLYGYT
TRBV29-1	NA	TRBJ2-3	SVEGRAGADTQY
TRBV5-6	NA	TRBJ2-5	ASSRDLLQETQY
TRBV7-9	NA	TRBJ1-1	ASRYLSEAF
TRBV5-8	NA	TRBJ1-5	ASSLLRQISNQPQH